What follows describes a single T cell receptor (beta chain). These data originate in a study of T cell responses to AZD1222 COVID-19 vaccine. TCRdb's copy holds only in-frame clones and misses some; the assay was immunoSEQ multiplex PCR. Of 95,000 to 150,000 clones in the sample, approximately 89% were seen once. This CDR3 has 16 amino acids. After removal of 0 bases from V and 2 bases from J, the junction contained 3 bases not matched to a gene. From germline, CDR1 is MNHEY and CDR2 SVGAGI. This chain links TRBV6-5 with TRBJ1-4; 7 nucleotides line up with TRBD1. The source of this sequence is an adult in good health. The sequencing here drew on peripheral blood, taken on day 0 of AZD1222 vaccination. CDR3 loop: CASSYSKQGTNEKLFF. CDR3 DNA sequence: TGTGCCAGCAGTTACTCGAAACAGGGGACTAATGAAAAACTGTTTTTT.